This entry lists 6 T cell receptor beta chains sequenced from one sample in a study of beta chain features in type 1 diabetes. No antigens are known for them. Findings of the study overall: Among all four CD4+ subsets, Type 1 diabetes patients had TCRB CDR3s that were moderately but significantly shorter.

Every bit of the isolated RNA underwent reverse transcription, so sequencing read expressed TCRB transcripts. Some clones are missing from TCRdb's copy, which holds only in-frame ones; the method was immunoSEQ multiplex PCR. This sample has about 700,000 clones; 10% to 15% occur once, and the top ten carry 0.02% to 0.025%. Specimen: naive CD4+ T cells from blood. All receptors derive from a man younger than 35 with type 1 diabetes.

The chain uses TRBV30 and TRBJ2-5, with 7 bases identical to TRBD1. V was clipped by 0 bases and J by 2 bases; unmatched bases: 12. CDR1 and CDR2 from the germline V gene are GTSNPN and SVGIG (reference sequence). This CDR3 contains 17 residues. The CDR3 protein is CAWSVGALGTVQETQYF. CDR3 coding DNA: TGTGCCTGGAGTGTCGGGGCTCTGGGGACAGTTCAAGAGACCCAGTACTTC.

This clone was picked up a small number of times. The chain couples TRBV2 to TRBJ2-1; 11 bases fit TRBD2. The CDR3 sequence is 15 residues long. The germline V gene encodes CDR1 SNHLY and CDR2 FYNNEI. The V segment lost 7 bases and the J segment 4 bases; nucleotides outside the gene matches: 6. CDR3 DNA: TGTGCCAGCATATTAGCGGGGGGGCGGTACAATGAGCAGTTCTTC. Its translation is CASILAGGRYNEQFF. Drawing the rest from reference TRBV2 and TRBJ2-1, the complete variable domain is EPEVTQTPSHQVTQMGQEVILRCVPISNHLYFYWYRQILGQKVEFLVSFYNNEISEKSEIFDDQFSVERPDGSNFTLKIRSTKLEDSAMYFCASILAGGRYNEQFFGPGTRLTVL.

This chain connects TRBV27 to TRBJ2-3; unclear D gene. This CDR3 has 15 residues. Trimming shortened V by 2 bases and J by 1 base, and 10 bases separated the two germline ends. Germline lookup yields CDR1 MNHEY and CDR2 SMNVEV (reference sequence). The CDR3 loop is CASSLIQVGTDTQYF. CDR3 DNA: TGTGCCAGCAGTTTAATCCAAGTTGGCACAGATACGCAGTATTTT.

The chain joins TRBV7-9 to TRBJ1-2; tentative D call: TRBD1 (5 bases). This CDR3 is built from 13 residues. With 5 bases removed from V and 2 bases from J, the gap between germline ends came to 9 bases. Germline loops: CDR1 SEHNR, CDR2 FQNEAQ (reference sequence). The CDR3 DNA follows: TGTGCCAGCAGCCCGGACACGAACTATGGCTACACCTTC. Protein sequence: CASSPDTNYGYTF.

A few counts support this clone. This rearrangement joins TRBV6-5 to TRBJ2-7; 9 nucleotides align to TRBD2. Germline V lookup: CDR1 MNHEY, CDR2 SVGAGI. The CDR3 has 15 residues. V was clipped by 5 bases and J by 4 bases; unmatched bases: 9. CDR3 in amino acids: CASSPGTSSFYEQYF. In nucleotides, the CDR3 is TGTGCCAGCAGTCCGGGGACTAGCAGCTTTTACGAGCAGTACTTC.

This chain joins TRBV11-2 and TRBJ2-5, with D perhaps matching TRBD2 (5 bases). The CDR3 has 13 residues. V lost 7 bases and J 5 bases, leaving 14 bases between the germline ends. CDR1 and CDR2 from the germline V gene are SGHAT and FQNNGV. The CDR3 protein is CASTLGAKETQYF. DNA for the CDR3: TGTGCCAGCACCCTGGGAGCTAAGGAGACCCAGTACTTC.